What follows are 32 T cell receptor beta chains derived from one specimen sequenced in a study of blood T cells in healthy people across ages. A sample-barcoded 5' primer and a J-beta primer mix were used in a second PCR of roughly 7 to 12 cycles. TCRdb used MiXCR to reprocess the 5' RACE reads, holding one entry per CDR3 protein. The table includes about 1.6 million distinct CDR3 sequences, about 32% detected once. The sequenced sample consisted of blood. These receptors were taken from a woman aged 25 to 45 in good health.

This clonotype has more than one count but fewer than ten. This chain links TRBV6-5 with TRBJ2-5; 8 bases are shared with TRBD2. CDR3 size: 15 residues. CDR1 is MNHEY and CDR2 is SVGAGI in the germline V gene. The V and J ends lost 7 bases and 5 bases, in that order; junction bases with no gene match: 12. The DNA for the CDR3 is TGTGCCAGCACGGCAGAACCTAGCGGGCTCGAGACCCAGTACTTC. Protein sequence: CASTAEPSGLETQYF.

The V call is TRBV4-1, the J call TRBJ2-6, with D perhaps TRBD1 (6 bases). Trimming removed 3 bases at V and 0 bases at J, with 21 bases between. CDR1 MGHRA and CDR2 YSYEKL come from the germline V gene. The CDR3 covers 20 residues. CDR3 sequence reads: CASSHFPGQGPSSGANVLTF. In nucleotides, the CDR3 is TGCGCCAGCAGCCACTTCCCGGGACAAGGTCCCAGCTCTGGGGCCAACGTCCTGACTTTC.

The CDR3 region has the DNA TGTGCCAGCAGCCAAGGGAAGACCCAGTACTTC. Its protein is CASSQGKTQYF. The chain is built from TRBV7-2 and TRBJ2-5, with D hard to call. Germline CDR1 reads SGHTA; CDR2 reads FQGNSA. The V gene lost 5 bases and the J gene lost 6 bases, with 7 bases spanning the gap. There are 11 residues in the CDR3.

This sequence joins TRBV13 and TRBJ2-4; a possible D gene is TRBD2 (5 bases). Matching the DNA end better, TRBJ2-7 makes the J call doubtful. CDR3 length: 13 residues. Germline V gene sequence: CDR1 PRHDT, CDR2 FYEKMQ (reference sequence). This CDR3 reads CASSQWESYEQYF. The CDR3 DNA is TGTGCCAGCAGCCAGTGGGAGTCCTACGAGCAGTACTTC.

This clonotype was counted a few times. This chain links TRBV20-1 with TRBJ2-1, with a possible D match to TRBD1 (6 bases). This CDR3 is 14 amino acids long. The V gene lost 3 bases and the J gene lost 5 bases, with 14 bases spanning the gap. Per germline, CDR1 DFQATT and CDR2 SNEGSKA (reference sequence). The CDR3 coding sequence is TGCAGTGCTAGGTTCGGGACACTTCACAATGAGCAGTTCTTC. Protein product: CSARFGTLHNEQFF.

The J gene is TRBJ2-7, the V gene TRBV30; D unclear. V lost 2 bases and J lost 4, with 9 bases in between. Per the germline V gene, CDR1 is GTSNPN and CDR2 is SVGIG (reference sequence). The CDR3 spans 12 residues. The CDR3 bases are TGTGCCTGGAGTCCCCACCGGTACGAGCAGTACTTC. It yields the protein CAWSPHRYEQYF.

V usage is TRBV12-3 or TRBV12-4 and J usage is TRBJ2-3; 13 positions match TRBD2. The CDR3 runs to 19 residues. V lost 5 bases, J lost 4 bases, and 15 bases stayed unmatched. CDR3 bases: TGTGCCAGCAGTACACTAGCGGGGGGGCCCGAGTTCCCCGCAGATACGCAGTATTTT. This sequence encodes CASSTLAGGPEFPADTQYF.

This clonotype has ten or more counts. This chain connects TRBV5-1 to TRBJ1-1; D unclear. CDR1 and CDR2 from the germline V gene are SGHRS and YFSETQ. V gave up 1 base and J gave up 5 bases, with 9 bases separating them. There are 13 residues in the CDR3. CDR3 amino acids: CASSLTELTEAFF. In DNA, the CDR3 is TGCGCCAGCAGCTTGACAGAATTGACTGAAGCTTTCTTT.

This clonotype was counted at least ten times. The rearrangement joins TRBV20-1 to TRBJ1-2, with 11 positions matching TRBD1. With V trimmed by 5 bases and J by 7 bases, 9 bases remained unmatched. There are 14 residues in the CDR3. Germline assignment: CDR1 DFQATT and CDR2 SNEGSKA (reference sequence). The CDR3 spells CSAPSGQGAIGYTF. In DNA, the CDR3 is TGCAGTGCTCCGTCCGGACAGGGGGCGATTGGCTACACCTTC.

In DNA, the CDR3 is TGCAGTGCCTTCAGACAGGGTGGGACTGAAGCTTTCTTT. Protein sequence: CSAFRQGGTEAFF. The V gene is TRBV20-1, the J gene TRBJ1-1; 7 positions agree with TRBD1. Germline V gives CDR1 DFQATT, CDR2 SNEGSKA (reference sequence). The length of the CDR3 is 13 residues. The junction had 9 bases not matched to a gene; V was cut back by 6 bases and J by 5 bases.

This clonotype was detected only once. The genes are TRBV3-1 and TRBJ2-7; 9 nucleotides align to TRBD2. The closer fit of TRBJ2-5 to the DNA end suggests the J call may be wrong. This CDR3 comprises 16 residues. Germline V gene sequence: CDR1 LGHDT, CDR2 YNNKEL (reference sequence). For the CDR3, the DNA is TGTGCCAGCAGCCAACGGGGCGGGAGGGCCCCAGAGACCCAGTACTTC. Translated, it gives CASSQRGGRAPETQYF.

The chain is built from TRBV7-3 and TRBJ1-2, with no clear D. CDR3 size: 15 residues. Trimming took off 2 bases at V and 5 bases at J, with 15 bases between the two ends. CDR1 is SGHTA and CDR2 is FQGTGA in the germline V gene. The CDR3, as DNA: TGTGCCAGCAGCTTACGGGCAGGTAGCTATTATGGCTACACCTTC. Translated, it gives CASSLRAGSYYGYTF.

J is TRBJ2-3 and V is TRBV27, with 10 bases matching TRBD1. This CDR3 is 16 amino acids long. CDR1 is MNHEY, CDR2 SMNVEV, per germline (reference sequence). The V and J ends lost 7 bases and 2 bases, in that order; junction bases with no gene match: 9. The CDR3 loop is CASKRDRGTITDTQYF. In nucleotides, the CDR3 is TGTGCCAGCAAACGGGACAGGGGTACAATCACAGATACGCAGTATTTT.

By proportion, this clonotype is medium-sized (0.01 to 0.1%). V is TRBV29-1 and J is TRBJ2-3; 9 bases fit TRBD2. Germline lookup yields CDR1 SQVTM and CDR2 ANQGSEA. The CDR3 sequence is 14 residues long. The ends lost 8 bases at V and 1 base at J; junction bases unmatched: 7. The DNA for the CDR3 is TGCAGCTTCAAGGGCGGGGGGGGCACAGATACGCAGTATTTT. This gives the protein CSFKGGGGTDTQYF.

The gene calls are TRBV7-9 and TRBJ2-1; D unresolved. Germline CDR1 and CDR2: SEHNR and FQNEAQ (reference sequence). V was trimmed by 4 bases and J by 2 bases, leaving 18 bases between them. The CDR3 extends over 17 amino acids. CDR3 nucleotide sequence: TGTGCCAGCAGCTCCGGCTGGCAAATCACCACCTACAATGAGCAGTTCTTC. It yields the protein CASSSGWQITTYNEQFF.

This clonotype occurred many times. This chain uses TRBV4-2 with TRBJ2-3, with D unresolved. V shed 2 bases and J shed 0 bases, with 9 bases lying between them. Germline V gene lookup returns CDR1 LGHNA and CDR2 YNFKEQ. This CDR3 is built from 15 residues. The DNA of the CDR3 is TGTGCCAGCAGCCAACAGCAGCCTAGCACAGATACGCAGTATTTT. It specifies CASSQQQPSTDTQYF.

V usage is TRBV20-1 and J usage is TRBJ1-5, with D unresolved. Germline assignment: CDR1 DFQATT and CDR2 SNEGSKA (reference sequence). Deletions cut 6 bases from V and 7 bases from J, with 13 bases between. This CDR3 region has 12 residues. CDR3 residues: CSAKPSIQPQHF. The CDR3 nucleotides are TGCAGTGCCAAACCCAGCATCCAGCCCCAGCATTTT.

The chain carries TRBV27 and TRBJ2-3, with 7 bases identical to TRBD1. Germline V gene sequence: CDR1 MNHEY, CDR2 SMNVEV (reference sequence). V shed 5 bases and J 4 bases; nucleotides not matched to a gene: 15. This CDR3 is 17 amino acids long. The CDR3 protein is CASSRPSLQGLADTQYF. The CDR3 nucleotides read TGTGCCAGCAGTCGCCCAAGTTTACAGGGGCTGGCAGATACGCAGTATTTT.

The CDR3 here is CASSQELAGGFDEQYF. CDR3 DNA: TGTGCCAGCAGCCAAGAACTAGCGGGGGGTTTCGACGAGCAGTACTTC. The chain has TRBV4-2 and TRBJ2-7; 12 bases are shared with TRBD2. Germline CDR1 and CDR2: LGHNA and YNFKEQ. J was trimmed by 5 bases and V by 0 bases; bases with no gene match: 5. CDR3 length: 16 residues.

DNA for the CDR3: TGTGCCAGCACCGAATGGGCCGCAAACGCAGATACGCAGTATTTT. Protein: CASTEWAANADTQYF. J is TRBJ2-3 and V is TRBV7-2; no clear D. Germline lookup yields CDR1 SGHTA and CDR2 FQGNSA. The CDR3 has 15 residues. Trimming removed 7 bases from V and 4 bases from J, with 18 bases in between. Full variable domain (rest looked up from reference TRBV7-2 and TRBJ2-3): GAGVSQSPSNKVTEKGKDVELRCDPISGHTALYWYRQSLGQGLEFLIYFQGNSAPDKSGLPSDRFSAERTGGSVSTLTIQRTQQEDSAVYLCASTEWAANADTQYFGPGTRLTVL.

V gene TRBV2 combines with J gene TRBJ2-1; 10 bases fit TRBD2. The trim removed 3 bases at V and 7 bases at J, leaving 6 bases unmatched. The V gene's germline CDR1 is SNHLY and CDR2 FYNNEI. This CDR3 has 15 residues. The CDR3 nucleotides read TGTGCCAGCAGTGAGCCAGCGGGGGGGTGGAATGAGCAGTTCTTC. Its translation is CASSEPAGGWNEQFF.

This rearrangement joins TRBV2 to TRBJ1-1; 11 bases align to TRBD1. The V gene's germline CDR1 is SNHLY and CDR2 FYNNEI. With V trimmed by 4 bases and J by 3 bases, 1 base remained unmatched. This CDR3 spans 14 amino acids. CDR3: CASSGDRGYTEAFF. In DNA, the CDR3 is TGTGCCAGCAGTGGGGACAGGGGGTACACTGAAGCTTTCTTT. Complete variable domain (other parts from reference TRBV2 and TRBJ1-1): EPEVTQTPSHQVTQMGQEVILRCVPISNHLYFYWYRQILGQKVEFLVSFYNNEISEKSEIFDDQFSVERPDGSNFTLKIRSTKLEDSAMYFCASSGDRGYTEAFFGQGTRLTVV.

The rearrangement uses TRBV2 and TRBJ1-2; D not certain. Per germline, CDR1 SNHLY and CDR2 FYNNEI. Trimming removed 8 bases at V and 7 bases at J, with 2 bases between. This CDR3 comprises 8 residues. The CDR3 nucleotides are TGTGCCAGCCGTGGCTACACCTTC. Translated: CASRGYTF.

This clonotype was counted a few times. The chain links TRBV3-1 to TRBJ1-5; D uncertain. There are 16 residues in the CDR3. CDR1 and CDR2 (germline): LGHDT, YNNKEL (reference sequence). Trimming cost V 4 bases and J 0 bases, with 13 bases left between them. The CDR3: CASSPTRAVSNQPQHF. DNA of the CDR3: TGTGCCAGCAGCCCAACCCGGGCTGTTAGCAATCAGCCCCAGCATTTT.

This clonotype was picked up a small number of times. This chain uses TRBV7-6 with TRBJ2-5; D is uncertain. This CDR3 is built from 14 residues. Trimming removed 1 base at V and 5 bases at J, with 11 bases between. Germline assignment: CDR1 SGHVS and CDR2 FNYEAQ. The CDR3 loop is CASSLGRALETQYF. Here the CDR3 DNA reads TGTGCCAGCAGCTTAGGTCGGGCGCTGGAGACCCAGTACTTC.

This chain links TRBV3-1 with TRBJ1-4, with TRBD1 as a possible D gene (5 bases). CDR3 length equals 15 residues. V was shortened by 4 bases and J by 2 bases, with 11 bases between the two germline ends. Germline lookup yields CDR1 LGHDT and CDR2 YNNKEL (reference sequence). The CDR3 DNA reads as TGTGCCAGCAGCCCGAGGGCAGGGACTAATGAAAAACTGTTTTTT. Protein: CASSPRAGTNEKLFF.

The chain recombines TRBV6-5 with TRBJ2-3; TRBD2 is a possible D gene (7 bases). V lost 11 bases, J lost 9 bases, and 24 bases lay in between. Germline CDR1 MNHEY, CDR2 SVGAGI. The CDR3 is 14 residues long. The CDR3 DNA reads TGTGCCTGCGGGAGTGGGGGGGCCGACGACACGCAGTATTTT. Its protein is CACGSGGADDTQYF.

This clonotype was observed a handful of times. The rearrangement uses TRBV5-1 and TRBJ2-7; possibly TRBD1 for D (6 bases). Germline CDR1 is SGHRS and CDR2 is YFSETQ. The CDR3 has 14 amino acids. V dropped 4 bases and J dropped 2 bases, with 13 bases sitting between them. CDR3 in amino acids: CASSTVTGPYEQYF. CDR3 DNA: TGCGCCAGCAGCACGGTGACAGGCCCCTACGAGCAGTACTTC.

The chain is built from TRBV5-1 and TRBJ1-4; the D is unclear. The CDR3 consists of 13 residues. The ends were cut back, 4 bases at V and 7 bases at J, with 11 bases in the middle. Germline-derived CDR1 and CDR2 are SGHRS and YFSETQ. The CDR3 reads CASSDYSGEKLFF. The DNA of the CDR3 is TGCGCCAGCAGCGACTACAGCGGTGAAAAACTGTTTTTT.

V is TRBV18 and J is TRBJ2-6; D uncertain. Germline assignment: CDR1 KGHSH and CDR2 LQKENI. V was trimmed by 8 bases and J by 0 bases, leaving 20 bases between them. This CDR3 contains 18 residues. DNA of the CDR3: TGTGCCAGCGACCTACCGGCAGACAAATTCTCTGGGGCCAACGTCCTGACTTTC. This encodes CASDLPADKFSGANVLTF. Complete variable domain (other parts from reference TRBV18 and TRBJ2-6): NAGVMQNPRHLVRRRGQEARLRCSPMKGHSHVYWYRQLPEEGLKFMVYLQKENIIDESGMPKERFSAEFPKEGPSILRIQQVVRGDSAAYFCASDLPADKFSGANVLTFGAGSRLTVL.

The V call is TRBV7-3, the J call TRBJ2-1, with TRBD2 identical over 8 bases. The V gene end was trimmed by 1 base and the J gene end by 3 bases; junction bases not matched to a gene: 5. The CDR3 contains 16 residues. Germline V lookup: CDR1 SGHTA, CDR2 FQGTGA. The CDR3 DNA is TGTGCCAGCAGCTTAATCGGGGGGGCGGTCTACAATGAGCAGTTCTTC. It translates to CASSLIGGAVYNEQFF.

Regarding this clonotype: One end of the junction fails to match germline, which may point to a read error. The chain joins TRBV28 to TRBJ2-3; unclear D gene. Germline V CDR1 and CDR2: MDHEN, SYDVKM. The CDR3 is 16 residues long. The CDR3 region has the DNA TGTGCCAGCAGGTCCGGGCCTCGAAGCATCCCAGATACGCGGTATTTT. Translating it yields CASRSGPRSIPDTRYF.